This entry features one T cell receptor beta chain sequence. Its specificity is not known. Per germline, CDR1 SGHAT and CDR2 FQDESV (reference sequence). The CDR3 totals 13 residues. Between the trimmed V and J ends, which lost 6 bases and 7 bases, there was a span of 12 bases. The data were obtained in a study of T cell responses to AZD1222 COVID-19 vaccine. Study results and caveats: Just a handful of AZD1222 recipients were seropositive at baseline. Clonal diversity was possibly underestimated, and the donors were mostly white British, with more females.

TCRdb's copy holds only in-frame clones and misses some; the assay was immunoSEQ multiplex PCR. Altogether over 150,000 clones are present, approximately 90% being singletons, with the ten largest covering roughly 4%. The receptor was isolated from an adult who received the AZD1222 COVID-19 vaccine. The specimen comprised peripheral blood, sampled 28 days after the second AZD1222 dose. V usage is TRBV11-1 and J usage is TRBJ1-4; possibly TRBD1 for D (5 bases). In DNA, the CDR3 is TGTGCCAGCAGGTTGTTGGGGACTGAAAAACTGTTTTTT. This encodes CASRLLGTEKLFF.